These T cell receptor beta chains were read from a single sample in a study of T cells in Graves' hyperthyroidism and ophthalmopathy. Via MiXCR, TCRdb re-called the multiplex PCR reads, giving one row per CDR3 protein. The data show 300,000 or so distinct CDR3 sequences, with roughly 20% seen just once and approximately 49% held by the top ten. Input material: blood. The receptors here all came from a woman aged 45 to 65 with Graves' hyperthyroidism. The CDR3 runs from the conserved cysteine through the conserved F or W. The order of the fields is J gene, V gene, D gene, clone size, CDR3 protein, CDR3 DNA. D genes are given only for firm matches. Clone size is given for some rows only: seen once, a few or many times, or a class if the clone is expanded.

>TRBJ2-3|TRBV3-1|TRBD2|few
CASSQGASGGEGTQYF
TGTGCCAGCAGCCAAGGAGCCAGCGGGGGGGAGGGTACGCAGTATTTT
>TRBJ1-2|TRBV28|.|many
CASSLIGYGYTF
TGTGCCAGCAGTTTAATAGGCTATGGCTACACCTTC
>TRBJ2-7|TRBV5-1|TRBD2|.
CASSLGLAGPSYEQYF
TGCGCCAGCAGCCTGGGACTAGCGGGACCCTCCTACGAGCAGTACTTC
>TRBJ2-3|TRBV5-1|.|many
CASSLRSMGADTQYF
TGCGCCAGCAGCTTGCGGTCGATGGGGGCAGATACGCAGTATTTT
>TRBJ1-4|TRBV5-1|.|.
CASSLSTGSTEKLFF
TGCGCCAGCAGCTTGTCAACAGGGTCGACTGAAAAACTGTTTTTT
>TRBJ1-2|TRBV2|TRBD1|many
CASSEVPARGEGYTF
TGTGCCAGCAGTGAAGTCCCGGCCAGGGGGGAGGGCTACACCTTC
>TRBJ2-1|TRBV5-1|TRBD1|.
CASSQASGTGSEQFF
TGCGCCAGCAGCCAGGCGTCCGGGACAGGGAGTGAGCAGTTCTTC
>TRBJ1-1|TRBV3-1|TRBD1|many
CASSQDRVVVNTEAFF
TGTGCCAGCAGCCAGGACAGGGTGGTGGTGAACACTGAAGCTTTCTTT
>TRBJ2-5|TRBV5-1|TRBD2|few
CASSPKLRERQETQYF
TGCGCCAGCAGCCCAAAGTTGCGGGAGCGACAAGAGACCCAGTACTTC
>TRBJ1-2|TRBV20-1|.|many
CSARKSGSEVGYTF
TGCAGTGCTAGAAAGTCAGGTTCCGAGGTGGGCTACACCTTC
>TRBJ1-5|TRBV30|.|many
CAWIQVQRGNQPQHF
TGTGCCTGGATACAGGTGCAGAGGGGCAATCAGCCCCAGCATTTT
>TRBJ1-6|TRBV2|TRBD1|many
CASSPDRGHSPLHF
TGTGCCAGCAGCCCCGACAGGGGGCATTCACCCCTCCACTTT
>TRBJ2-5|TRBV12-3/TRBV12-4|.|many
CASSAEWSETQYF
TGTGCCAGCAGTGCCGAGTGGAGCGAGACCCAGTACTTC
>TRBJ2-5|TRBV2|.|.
CASSVKRAGTQYF
TGTGCCAGCAGTGTAAAACGAGCTGGGACCCAGTACTTC
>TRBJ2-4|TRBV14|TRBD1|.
CASSQVGQGLDIQYF
TGTGCCAGCAGCCAAGTAGGACAGGGGTTGGACATTCAGTACTTC
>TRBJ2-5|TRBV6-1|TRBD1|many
CASSWDRGLGETQYF
TGTGCCAGCAGTTGGGACAGGGGGCTCGGGGAGACCCAGTACTTC
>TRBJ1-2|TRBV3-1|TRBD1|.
CASSQGSGQGFGYTF
TGTGCCAGCAGCCAAGGTTCGGGACAGGGGTTTGGCTACACCTTC
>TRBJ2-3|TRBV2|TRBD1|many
CASSGLRDRTDTQYF
TGTGCCAGCAGCGGTCTCCGGGACAGAACAGATACGCAGTATTTT
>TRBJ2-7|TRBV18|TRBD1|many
CASSLQGQDYEQYF
TGTGCCAGCTCACTACAGGGACAGGACTACGAGCAGTACTTC
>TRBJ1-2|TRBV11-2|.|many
CASSDLGVGYTF
TGTGCCAGCAGCGATTTGGGGGTTGGCTACACCTTC
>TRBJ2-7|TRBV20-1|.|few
CSATGTSSYEQYF
TGCAGTGCTACCGGGACGTCTTCCTACGAGCAGTACTTC
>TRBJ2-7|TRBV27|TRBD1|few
CASSFLGDREYEQYF
TGTGCCAGCAGTTTCTTGGGGGACAGGGAGTACGAGCAGTACTTC
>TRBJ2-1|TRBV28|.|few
CASSFKIDEQFF
TGTGCCAGCAGTTTCAAAATAGATGAGCAGTTCTTC
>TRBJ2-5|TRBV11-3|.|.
CASSRSQETQYF
TGTGCCAGCAGCCGAAGCCAAGAGACCCAGTACTTC
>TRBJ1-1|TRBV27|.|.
CVSSQQGGNTEAFF
TGTGTCAGCAGTCAACAGGGAGGGAACACTGAAGCTTTCTTT
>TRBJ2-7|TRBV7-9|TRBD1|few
CASSLGTGDGEQYF
TGTGCCAGCAGCTTAGGGACAGGGGACGGCGAGCAGTACTTC
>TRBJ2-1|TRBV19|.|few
CASSGERGGEQFF
TGTGCCAGTAGTGGGGAGAGGGGTGGTGAGCAGTTCTTC
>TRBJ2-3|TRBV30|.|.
CAWVPPGSSTDTQYF
TGTGCCTGGGTACCACCGGGATCTAGCACAGATACGCAGTATTTT
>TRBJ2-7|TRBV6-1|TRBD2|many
CASSEASGPYEQYF
TGTGCCAGCAGTGAAGCTAGCGGGCCCTACGAGCAGTACTTC
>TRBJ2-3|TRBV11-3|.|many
CASSRQADTQYF
TGTGCCAGCAGCCGCCAGGCGGATACGCAGTATTTT
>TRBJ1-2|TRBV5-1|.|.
CASSLQDPAEYGYTF
TGTGCCAGCAGCTTGCAGGACCCGGCAGAATATGGCTACACCTTC
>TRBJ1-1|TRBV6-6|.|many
CASSYAATNTEAFF
TGTGCCAGCAGTTACGCCGCCACGAACACTGAAGCTTTCTTT
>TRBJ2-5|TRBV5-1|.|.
CASSLANSLGETQYF
TGCGCCAGCAGCTTGGCCAATTCTCTCGGGGAGACCCAGTACTTC
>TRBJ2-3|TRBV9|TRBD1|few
CASSVGTGGADTQYF
TGTGCCAGCAGCGTCGGGACAGGGGGCGCAGATACGCAGTATTTT
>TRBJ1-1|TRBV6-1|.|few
CACSQSSRYTEAFF
TGTGCCTGCAGTCAGTCTTCGAGGTACACTGAAGCTTTCTTT
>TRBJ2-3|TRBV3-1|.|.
CASSQRGGEADTQYF
TGTGCCAGCAGCCAGAGGGGCGGGGAGGCAGATACGCAGTATTTT
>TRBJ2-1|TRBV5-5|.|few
CASAGLSYNEQFF
TGTGCCAGCGCGGGACTCTCCTACAATGAGCAGTTCTTC
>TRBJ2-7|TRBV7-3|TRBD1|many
CASSEAFGQGNEQYF
TGTGCCAGCAGTGAGGCGTTCGGACAGGGGAACGAGCAGTACTTC
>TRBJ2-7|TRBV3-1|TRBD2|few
CASSQLATGGYEQYF
TGTGCCAGCAGCCAACTCGCAACGGGAGGCTACGAGCAGTACTTC
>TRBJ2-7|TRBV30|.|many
CAWRRASYEQYF
TGTGCCTGGAGAAGAGCGTCCTACGAGCAGTACTTC
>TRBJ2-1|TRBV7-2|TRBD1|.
CASSHSGTGAYNEQFF
TGTGCCAGCAGCCATAGCGGGACAGGGGCCTACAATGAGCAGTTCTTC
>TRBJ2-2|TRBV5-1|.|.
CATKAVGERTGELFF
TGCGCCACAAAAGCCGTAGGGGAGAGAACCGGGGAGCTGTTTTTT
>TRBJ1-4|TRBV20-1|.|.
CSALDDPRLKLFF
TGCAGTGCTCTGGACGATCCCCGGCTGAAACTGTTTTTT
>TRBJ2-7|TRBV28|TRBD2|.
CASCRLAGPTYEQYF
TGTGCCAGCTGTCGACTAGCGGGGCCTACCTACGAGCAGTACTTC
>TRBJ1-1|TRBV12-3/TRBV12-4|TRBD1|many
CASRTGGNTEAFF
TGTGCCAGCAGGACAGGGGGCAACACTGAAGCTTTCTTT
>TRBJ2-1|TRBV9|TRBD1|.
CASSVVGTGGFNVQFF
TGTGCCAGCAGCGTAGTAGGGACAGGGGGCTTTAATGTGCAGTTCTTC
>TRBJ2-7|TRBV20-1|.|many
CSAMYRVDYEQYF
TGCAGTGCGATGTACAGGGTCGACTACGAGCAGTACTTC
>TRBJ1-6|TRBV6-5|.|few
CASSYSYLASYNSPLHF
TGTGCCAGCAGTTACTCCTACCTAGCCTCCTATAATTCACCCCTCCACTTT
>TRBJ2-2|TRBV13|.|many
CASRQRGPGELFF
TGTGCCAGCAGACAACGGGGTCCCGGGGAGCTGTTTTTT
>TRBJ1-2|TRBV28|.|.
CASSEEGRIYGYTF
TGTGCCAGCAGCGAAGAGGGACGGATCTATGGCTACACCTTC
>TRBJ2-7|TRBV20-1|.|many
CSATGLSYEQYF
TGCAGTGCTACTGGCCTGTCCTACGAGCAGTACTTC
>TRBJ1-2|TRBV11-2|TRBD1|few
CASSLVVGTGDGYTF
TGTGCCAGCAGCTTAGTAGTGGGGACAGGCGATGGCTACACCTTC
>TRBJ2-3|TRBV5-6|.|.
CASSLTFTDTQYF
TGTGCCAGCAGCTTGACCTTCACAGATACGCAGTATTTT
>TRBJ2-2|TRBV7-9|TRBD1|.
CASSRGQGGTGELFF
TGTGCCAGCAGCCGCGGACAGGGTGGTACCGGGGAGCTGTTTTTT